These T cell receptor beta chains were read from a single sample in a study of T cells in narcolepsy. Profiling relied on immunoSEQ multiplex PCR, and the TCRdb table lists in-frame clones only, not all of them. This table has under 35,000 clones, 83% appearing once. Sequenced material: CD45RA- memory CD4+ T cells from PBMCs. The receptors were gathered from a human donor with narcolepsy. Both conserved end residues are part of each CDR3. Fields, in order: V gene, J gene, D gene, clone size, CDR3 protein, CDR3 DNA. The D gene is left open where the match is weak. Some rows mark clone size as missing; the rest say once, few, many or name a class of expanded clone.

v_gene: TRBV9; j_gene: TRBJ2-5; d_gene: .; abundance: .; CDR3aa: CASSVAFRETQYF; CDR3nt: TGTGCCAGCAGCGTAGCGTTCCGAGAGACCCAGTACTTC
v_gene: TRBV6-6; j_gene: TRBJ1-5; d_gene: TRBD1; abundance: .; CDR3aa: CASSEDMRGLQPQHF; CDR3nt: TGTGCCAGCTCGGAGGATATGAGGGGGCTTCAGCCCCAGCATTTT
v_gene: TRBV5-8; j_gene: TRBJ2-7; d_gene: .; abundance: .; CDR3aa: CASSFGRGGYEQYF; CDR3nt: TGTGCCAGCAGCTTTGGACGAGGGGGCTACGAGCAGTACTTC
v_gene: TRBV5-8; j_gene: TRBJ2-2; d_gene: TRBD1; abundance: .; CDR3aa: CASSFGTGHTGELFF; CDR3nt: TGTGCCAGCAGCTTCGGGACAGGGCACACCGGGGAGCTGTTTTTT
v_gene: TRBV5-1; j_gene: TRBJ2-1; d_gene: .; abundance: once; CDR3aa: CASSSGVSSYNEQFF; CDR3nt: TGCGCCAGCAGCTCAGGGGTGAGCTCCTACAATGAGCAGTTCTTC
v_gene: TRBV11-2; j_gene: TRBJ2-7; d_gene: .; abundance: .; CDR3aa: CASSLDDQDAYEQYF; CDR3nt: TGTGCCAGCAGCTTAGACGACCAGGACGCCTACGAGCAGTACTTC
v_gene: TRBV19; j_gene: TRBJ2-1; d_gene: TRBD1; abundance: few; CDR3aa: CASSHRGSYNEQFF; CDR3nt: TGTGCCAGTAGTCACAGGGGCTCCTACAATGAGCAGTTCTTC
v_gene: TRBV19; j_gene: TRBJ1-2; d_gene: .; abundance: .; CDR3aa: CASTDRRLEQGGYTF; CDR3nt: TGTGCCAGTACCGATCGGCGTCTGGAGCAGGGTGGCTACACCTTC
v_gene: TRBV7-7; j_gene: TRBJ2-5; d_gene: TRBD2; abundance: .; CDR3aa: CASSPLEGGETQYF; CDR3nt: TGTGCCAGCAGCCCACTGGAGGGAGGGGAGACCCAGTACTTC
v_gene: TRBV19; j_gene: TRBJ1-2; d_gene: TRBD1; abundance: .; CDR3aa: CASSVSGTGGNRPLGYTF; CDR3nt: TGTGCCAGTAGTGTAAGCGGGACAGGGGGCAACAGGCCCCTAGGCTACACCTTC
v_gene: TRBV10-2; j_gene: TRBJ2-7; d_gene: .; abundance: .; CDR3aa: CASSSIAYEQYF; CDR3nt: TGCGCCAGCAGTAGCATCGCTTACGAGCAGTACTTC
v_gene: TRBV5-1; j_gene: TRBJ1-2; d_gene: TRBD1; abundance: .; CDR3aa: CASSLREPGQGGGYTF; CDR3nt: TGCGCCAGCAGCTTGCGGGAGCCGGGACAGGGAGGCGGCTACACCTTC
v_gene: TRBV27; j_gene: TRBJ2-3; d_gene: TRBD2; abundance: .; CDR3aa: CASNQRGRDTQYF; CDR3nt: TGTGCCAGCAATCAGCGGGGTAGAGATACGCAGTATTTT
v_gene: TRBV6-1; j_gene: TRBJ2-3; d_gene: TRBD2; abundance: .; CDR3aa: CASRHSGGTTDTQYF; CDR3nt: TGTGCCAGCAGACATAGCGGGGGGACCACAGATACGCAGTATTTT
v_gene: TRBV4-3; j_gene: TRBJ1-1; d_gene: .; abundance: .; CDR3aa: CASSRLGLLDGAFF; CDR3nt: TGCGCCAGCAGCCGCCTTGGGCTCCTCGACGGAGCTTTCTTT
v_gene: TRBV19; j_gene: TRBJ2-2; d_gene: TRBD1; abundance: .; CDR3aa: CASSTQGVSGELFF; CDR3nt: TGTGCCAGTAGTACCCAGGGGGTGAGCGGGGAGCTGTTTTTT
v_gene: TRBV6-5; j_gene: TRBJ1-2; d_gene: TRBD1; abundance: .; CDR3aa: CASSYTGQGGGYTF; CDR3nt: TGTGCCAGCAGTTACACCGGACAGGGAGGTGGCTACACCTTC
v_gene: TRBV4-1; j_gene: TRBJ1-4; d_gene: .; abundance: .; CDR3aa: CASSQGLRVNEKLFF; CDR3nt: TGCGCCAGCAGCCAAGGACTAAGGGTGAACGAAAAACTGTTTTTT
v_gene: TRBV19; j_gene: TRBJ2-2; d_gene: .; abundance: .; CDR3aa: CASSSWVGLGDSTGELFF; CDR3nt: TGTGCCAGTAGTAGCTGGGTGGGTTTAGGGGACTCCACCGGGGAGCTGTTTTTT
v_gene: TRBV2; j_gene: TRBJ2-5; d_gene: TRBD2; abundance: .; CDR3aa: CARSVQRGGGETQYF; CDR3nt: TGTGCCCGCAGTGTCCAGCGGGGGGGCGGGGAGACCCAGTACTTC
v_gene: TRBV11-2; j_gene: TRBJ1-2; d_gene: .; abundance: .; CDR3aa: CASSLDTSGGRGYTF; CDR3nt: TGTGCCAGCAGCTTAGATACTTCCGGGGGCAGGGGCTACACCTTC
v_gene: TRBV6-1; j_gene: TRBJ2-1; d_gene: .; abundance: .; CDR3aa: CASRPGISYNEQFF; CDR3nt: TGTGCCAGCAGACCCGGGATATCTTACAATGAGCAGTTCTTC
v_gene: TRBV27; j_gene: TRBJ2-7; d_gene: TRBD2; abundance: once; CDR3aa: CASSLGIAGSSYEQYF; CDR3nt: TGTGCCAGCAGTTTAGGGATAGCGGGGAGCTCCTACGAGCAGTACTTC
v_gene: TRBV2; j_gene: TRBJ1-5; d_gene: TRBD1; abundance: .; CDR3aa: CASMGTGRNQPQHF; CDR3nt: TGTGCCAGCATGGGGACAGGGCGGAATCAGCCCCAGCATTTT
v_gene: TRBV7-2; j_gene: TRBJ2-7; d_gene: .; abundance: .; CDR3aa: CASRKDSYEQYF; CDR3nt: TGTGCCAGCAGGAAAGACTCCTACGAGCAGTACTTC
v_gene: TRBV19; j_gene: TRBJ2-3; d_gene: .; abundance: .; CDR3aa: CASSIRSKDTQYF; CDR3nt: TGTGCCAGTAGTATAAGGAGCAAAGATACGCAGTATTTT
v_gene: TRBV6-1; j_gene: TRBJ2-3; d_gene: .; abundance: once; CDR3aa: CASSYRPGRDTQYF; CDR3nt: TGTGCCAGCAGTTATAGACCGGGCAGGGATACGCAGTATTTT
v_gene: TRBV1; j_gene: TRBJ2-7; d_gene: .; abundance: .; CDR3aa: CTSSHPPAPAPGYEQYF; CDR3nt: TGCACCAGCAGCCACCCCCCCGCCCCAGCGCCTGGCTACGAGCAGTACTTC
v_gene: TRBV5-1; j_gene: TRBJ2-7; d_gene: TRBD1; abundance: .; CDR3aa: CASSLVGQVYEQYF; CDR3nt: TGCGCCAGCAGCCTTGTGGGACAGGTCTACGAGCAGTACTTC
v_gene: TRBV2; j_gene: TRBJ2-5; d_gene: .; abundance: .; CDR3aa: CASSTLASMETQYF; CDR3nt: TGTGCCAGCAGTACCCTAGCGTCGATGGAGACCCAGTACTTC
v_gene: TRBV7-2; j_gene: TRBJ2-5; d_gene: .; abundance: .; CDR3aa: CASSLVGVGETQYF; CDR3nt: TGTGCCAGCAGCTTAGTAGGAGTGGGGGAGACCCAGTACTTC